The entry that follows covers one T cell receptor (beta chain) sequence. This sample stems from a study of blood T cell repertoires in COVID-19. Study-wide context: Sites across the United States, Italy and Spain contributed samples from acute and convalescent COVID-19. PBMCs, B-cell-depleted T cells, or T cells provided the cDNA or gDNA that made up the material.

Unmatched junction bases numbered 7, after V lost 3 bases and J lost 4 bases. Germline V CDR1 and CDR2: LNHDA, SQIVND (reference sequence). There are 15 residues in the CDR3. In the original analysis: Reference gene primer amplification in the assay estimated nucleated cell counts. Sequencing was performed with immunoSEQ multiplex PCR; in TCRdb, only in-frame clones are kept and a portion is missing. V, J and clone size derive from that table, while D and trimming were established from the DNA sequence. The table lists over 200,000 clones, about 90% of them singletons. The sequence was collected from a man aged 35 to 55 with active or convalescent COVID-19. Material for sequencing was peripheral blood. This chain links TRBV19 with TRBJ2-7; 9 bases map to TRBD1. CDR3 residues: CASSMGGTGTYEQYF. CDR3 nucleotide sequence: TGTGCCAGTAGTATGGGCGGGACAGGGACTTACGAGCAGTACTTC.